Listed below are T cell receptor beta chains from one sample, sequenced in a study of T cells after yellow fever vaccination. TCRdb called the 5' RACE reads again in MiXCR, with one record for every CDR3 protein. The table shows nearly 70,000 distinct CDR3 sequences, with about 6% occurring only once. Specimen: CD8+ T cells sorted from PBMCs, collected approximately 47 days after the first yellow fever vaccination. The receptors come from a man aged 18 to 30 who received the YFV17D yellow fever vaccine. CDR3s include the opening cysteine and the closing phenylalanine or tryptophan. The D gene is left open where the match is weak. Rows may omit the clone size; those that give it use once, few, many or a size class.

abundance	v_gene	d_gene	j_gene	len	CDR3aa	CDR3nt
-	TRBV7-6	-	TRBJ2-7	14	CASSHPGSLYEQYF	TGTGCCAGCAGCCACCCCGGGAGCCTCTACGAGCAGTACTTC
many	TRBV5-1	-	TRBJ2-1	15	CASSLARGVYNEQFF	TGCGCCAGCAGCTTGGCCAGGGGGGTTTACAATGAGCAGTTCTTC
-	TRBV11-2	TRBD1	TRBJ1-2	15	CASTKGQRPSYGYTF	TGTGCCAGCACCAAGGGACAGCGACCGAGCTATGGCTACACCTTC
-	TRBV20-1	TRBD2	TRBJ2-1	15	CSATPAGRPYNEQFF	TGCAGTGCTACACCGGCCGGGAGGCCCTACAATGAGCAGTTCTTC
many	TRBV4-3	-	TRBJ2-1	15	CASSQEWDPYNEQFF	TGCGCCAGCAGCCAGGAGTGGGACCCCTACAATGAGCAGTTCTTC
many	TRBV5-1	-	TRBJ2-7	13	CASSLGVPYEQYF	TGCGCCAGCAGCTTGGGCGTGCCCTACGAGCAGTACTTC
few	TRBV7-6	TRBD1	TRBJ2-5	15	CASSLETGIQETQYF	TGTGCCAGCAGCTTAGAGACAGGGATACAAGAGACCCAGTACTTC
many	TRBV7-9	-	TRBJ2-3	14	CASSFPGRADTQYF	TGTGCCAGCAGCTTCCCCGGGCGGGCAGATACGCAGTATTTT
many	TRBV27	-	TRBJ2-4	13	CASSFSRKNIQYF	TGTGCCAGCAGTTTTAGCAGGAAAAACATTCAGTACTTC
few	TRBV6-2/TRBV6-3	TRBD1	TRBJ1-5	15	CASSWTGTRGQPQHF	TGTGCCAGCAGTTGGACAGGGACAAGGGGACAGCCCCAGCATTTT
-	TRBV4-1	-	TRBJ2-3	16	CASSQRGGSSTDTQYF	TGCGCCAGCAGCCAGAGAGGTGGCTCTAGCACAGATACGCAGTATTTT
-	TRBV4-2	TRBD2	TRBJ2-2	18	CASSHGGLAYANTGELFF	TGTGCCAGCAGCCACGGTGGACTAGCGTACGCGAACACCGGGGAGCTGTTTTTT
-	TRBV7-9	TRBD1	TRBJ2-5	16	CASNYEHTGVQETQYF	TGTGCCAGCAACTACGAACATACAGGGGTCCAAGAGACCCAGTACTTC
many	TRBV3-1	-	TRBJ1-1	15	CASSQDGGLNTEAFF	TGTGCCAGCAGCCAAGATGGCGGGCTGAACACTGAAGCTTTCTTT
many	TRBV4-2	-	TRBJ2-7	17	CASSPNEREGLAYEQYF	TGTGCCAGCAGCCCCAATGAGCGAGAGGGACTCGCCTACGAGCAGTACTTC
many	TRBV6-4	-	TRBJ1-1	15	CASSDSIERVGEAFF	TGTGCCAGCAGTGACTCGATTGAAAGGGTCGGTGAAGCTTTCTTT
-	TRBV3-1	TRBD1	TRBJ2-2	16	CASSPPGQENTGELFF	TGTGCCAGCAGCCCCCCGGGACAGGAGAACACCGGGGAGCTGTTTTTT
many	TRBV5-1	TRBD2	TRBJ2-2	15	CASSSSGGAVGELFF	TGCGCCAGCAGTTCGAGCGGGGGGGCCGTCGGGGAGCTGTTTTTT
many	TRBV7-2	-	TRBJ1-2	15	CASSLYGEGNYGYTF	TGTGCCAGCAGCTTATACGGGGAAGGCAACTATGGCTACACCTTC
many	TRBV4-1	-	TRBJ2-1	13	CASSQDFYNEQFF	TGCGCCAGCAGCCAAGACTTCTACAATGAGCAGTTCTTC
few	TRBV27	-	TRBJ2-7	12	CASSLRGGGQYF	TGTGCCAGCAGTTTGCGCGGAGGGGGGCAGTACTTC
many	TRBV28	TRBD1	TRBJ2-7	17	CASSHTGQGESSYEQYF	TGTGCCAGCAGTCACACGGGACAGGGGGAAAGCTCCTACGAGCAGTACTTC
-	TRBV10-3	-	TRBJ1-5	14	CAISGREGRQPQHF	TGTGCCATCAGCGGGAGGGAGGGGCGGCAGCCCCAGCATTTT
many	TRBV12-3/TRBV12-4	-	TRBJ2-5	13	CASSIGLRGAQYF	TGTGCCAGCAGTATCGGACTGCGCGGGGCCCAGTACTTC
many	TRBV27	-	TRBJ2-1	14	CASSVSHPGNEQFF	TGTGCCAGCAGTGTTAGCCATCCCGGCAATGAGCAGTTCTTC
few	TRBV25-1	-	TRBJ2-1	13	CASSGRGVGEQFF	TGTGCCAGCAGTGGGAGAGGGGTCGGGGAGCAGTTCTTC
many	TRBV29-1	-	TRBJ2-1	15	CSARPTDLSYNEQFF	TGCAGCGCCCGACCGACAGACTTGTCCTACAATGAGCAGTTCTTC
few	TRBV20-1	-	TRBJ2-7	14	CSAREYHASYEQYF	TGCAGTGCTAGGGAGTACCATGCTTCCTACGAGCAGTACTTC
many	TRBV19	TRBD2	TRBJ2-2	16	CASSIAAGGPPVELFF	TGTGCCAGTAGTATAGCGGCGGGAGGGCCTCCGGTAGAGCTGTTTTTT
many	TRBV29-1	TRBD1	TRBJ2-1	16	CSVEGLDRGHYNEQFF	TGCAGCGTTGAAGGCCTCGACAGGGGGCACTACAATGAGCAGTTCTTC
many	TRBV4-3	TRBD2	TRBJ2-3	17	CASSGASGGSLTDTQYF	TGCGCCAGCAGCGGGGCTAGCGGGGGCTCCCTGACAGATACGCAGTATTTT
many	TRBV5-1	-	TRBJ1-4	14	CASSPRQLNEKLFF	TGCGCCAGCAGCCCTCGACAGCTTAATGAAAAACTGTTTTTT
many	TRBV3-1	TRBD2	TRBJ2-1	18	CASSHPRGGPLSYNEQFF	TGTGCCAGCAGCCACCCCCGGGGGGGGCCATTGTCCTACAATGAGCAGTTCTTC
few	TRBV5-5	-	TRBJ2-1	13	CASSSGFYNEQFF	TGTGCCAGCAGCTCGGGATTCTACAATGAGCAGTTCTTC
few	TRBV3-1	TRBD2	TRBJ2-1	17	CASSQDMSGGTTLEQFF	TGTGCCAGCAGCCAAGATATGAGCGGGGGGACCACCTTGGAGCAGTTCTTC
many	TRBV7-8	TRBD2	TRBJ2-5	14	CASSVGLAPETQYF	TGTGCCAGCAGCGTCGGACTAGCTCCGGAGACCCAGTACTTC
many	TRBV11-2	-	TRBJ2-7	15	CASSPGALYSYEQYF	TGTGCCAGCAGCCCCGGTGCTCTATACTCCTACGAGCAGTACTTC
many	TRBV6-2/TRBV6-3	TRBD2	TRBJ2-7	17	CASSYPRLAGNAYEQYF	TGTGCCAGCAGTTACCCGAGACTAGCGGGGAATGCCTACGAGCAGTACTTC
-	TRBV29-1	TRBD1	TRBJ2-1	13	CSSTTGGHNEQFF	TGCAGTTCTACGACAGGGGGTCACAATGAGCAGTTCTTC
many	TRBV6-5	TRBD1	TRBJ2-7	16	CASSYSRTGYSYEQYF	TGTGCCAGCAGTTACTCGCGGACAGGATACTCCTACGAGCAGTACTTC
few	TRBV18	TRBD2	TRBJ2-5	17	CASPPPRTSGDQETQYF	TGTGCCAGCCCACCACCTAGGACTAGCGGGGACCAAGAGACCCAGTACTTC
many	TRBV19	-	TRBJ2-1	15	CASSILGTPYNEQFF	TGTGCCAGTAGTATTCTCGGGACTCCCTACAATGAGCAGTTCTTC
few	TRBV7-9	-	TRBJ1-1	15	CASSLDSAASGEAFF	TGTGCCAGCAGCTTAGATTCAGCGGCCTCGGGTGAAGCTTTCTTT
-	TRBV6-6	-	TRBJ2-5	12	CASSSEMKTQYF	TGTGCCAGCAGTTCAGAGATGAAGACCCAGTACTTC
many	TRBV2	-	TRBJ1-1	15	CASRLIGGQGAEAFF	TGTGCCAGCAGGTTAATTGGGGGGCAGGGCGCTGAAGCTTTCTTT
many	TRBV12-3/TRBV12-4	-	TRBJ2-7	13	CASSMGTPYEQYF	TGTGCCAGCAGTATGGGGACCCCCTACGAGCAGTACTTC
many	TRBV4-1	-	TRBJ1-4	11	CASSQAKKLFF	TGCGCCAGCAGCCAAGCGAAAAAACTGTTTTTT
few	TRBV11-1	TRBD1	TRBJ2-6	19	CASSPSMRQGSSGANVLTF	TGTGCCAGCAGCCCAAGTATGAGACAGGGCTCGTCTGGGGCCAACGTCCTGACTTTC